This T cell receptor (beta chain) is from a study of monozygotic twins with inflammatory bowel disease. The CDR3 spans 14 residues. Germline V gene lookup returns CDR1 SGHRS and CDR2 YFSETQ. TCRdb re-called the 5' RACE reads, yielding one record per CDR3 amino acid sequence without DNA. Its listing shows approximately 400,000 distinct CDR3 sequences. The sequence was obtained from a human donor with ulcerative colitis or Crohn's disease, or a healthy co-twin of an affected twin (not recorded which). The chain is built from TRBV5-1 and TRBJ2-2; TCRdb lists TRBD1, though no DNA is available to test this call. Sequenced input: blood. The CDR3 sequence is CASSLRAATGELFF.